Listed here are 18 T cell receptor beta chains from one sample, sequenced in a study of cytomegalovirus exposure and HLA in healthy donors. The PCR ran on 60 Vbeta and 13 Jbeta primers. Sequencing used immunoSEQ multiplex PCR; TCRdb keeps in-frame clones, though not all of them. The data show approximately 160,000 clones, 70% to 85% seen once. Sequencing was performed on PBMCs. The receptors stem from a woman under 40 in good health and CMV-seronegative.

The J gene is TRBJ1-2, the V gene TRBV15; perhaps TRBD1 as D (5 bases). CDR3 size: 15 residues. V was clipped by 5 bases and J by 2 bases, with 15 bases between them. The germline CDR1 and CDR2 sequences are LNHNV and YYDKDF (reference sequence). CDR3 DNA: TGTGCCACCAGCCCGGCGGGACGGACCAACTATGGCTACACCTTC. The encoded protein is CATSPAGRTNYGYTF.

The rearrangement links TRBV27 to TRBJ1-1; D possibly corresponds to TRBD1 (6 bases). The CDR3 is made up of 13 amino acids. Germline V gene sequence: CDR1 MNHEY, CDR2 SMNVEV (reference sequence). With 3 bases removed from V and 4 bases from J, the gap between germline ends came to 9 bases. CDR3 sequence reads: CASSFADSTEAFF. DNA for the CDR3: TGTGCCAGCAGTTTCGCGGACAGCACTGAAGCTTTCTTT.

The V and J genes are TRBV14 and TRBJ1-1; 8 bases line up with TRBD1. Trimming cost V 5 bases and J 0 bases; bases outside gene matches: 8. The CDR3 covers 16 residues. In germline, CDR1 is SGHDN, CDR2 FVKESK. The CDR3 region has the DNA TGTGCCAGCAGCTCCGGACAGGGAAGTATGAACACTGAAGCTTTCTTT. Amino acids: CASSSGQGSMNTEAFF.

This rearrangement joins TRBV6-5 to TRBJ1-5; maybe TRBD1 (6 bases). The germline V and J ends were trimmed by 5 bases and 10 bases, with 18 bases remaining between them. CDR1 is MNHEY, CDR2 SVGAGI, per germline. The CDR3 is made up of 14 amino acids. The CDR3 sequence: CASSLGGRGSPQHF. CDR3 in DNA: TGTGCCAGCAGTCTAGGGGGACGGGGATCACCCCAGCATTTT.

The chain combines TRBV5-6 with TRBJ1-6; TRBD1 aligns across 9 bases. Germline assignment: CDR1 SGHDT and CDR2 YYEEEE. Germline trimming cut 3 bases from V and 12 bases from J; bases unmatched to any gene: 1. There are 12 residues in the CDR3. CDR3 protein: CASSSDRGPLHF. The CDR3 bases are TGTGCCAGCAGCTCGGACAGGGGACCCCTCCACTTT.

The chain links TRBV5-6 to TRBJ2-5, with TRBD2 identical over 7 bases. The J call may be in error: the DNA end matches TRBJ2-7 better. This CDR3 comprises 15 residues. Germline V gives CDR1 SGHDT, CDR2 YYEEEE. CDR3 residues: CASSLGVAGIYEQYF. DNA for the CDR3: TGTGCCAGCAGCCTCGGTGTAGCGGGCATTTACGAGCAGTACTTC.

The CDR3 is CASSLYPRGNDNEQFF. CDR3 in DNA: TGTGCCAGCAGTTTATACCCCAGGGGAAACGACAATGAGCAGTTCTTC. J is TRBJ2-1 and V is TRBV27, with TRBD1 as a possible D gene (6 bases). The CDR3 totals 16 residues. From germline, CDR1 is MNHEY and CDR2 SMNVEV (reference sequence). V lost 1 base to trimming and J lost 5 bases, with 15 bases between them.

The CDR3: CASSPQTGGAEKLFF. CDR3 nucleotide sequence: TGTGCCAGTAGTCCGCAGACAGGGGGGGCTGAAAAACTGTTTTTT. The rearrangement links TRBV19 to TRBJ1-4, with 9 bases matching TRBD1. J gave up 7 bases and V 5 bases, and 8 bases lay outside the gene matches. The germline gives CDR1 LNHDA, CDR2 SQIVND (reference sequence). The CDR3 is 15 amino acids.

This clone was seen more than once but under ten times. The V call is TRBV28, the J call TRBJ1-2, with D tentatively TRBD1 (5 bases). The CDR3 is 12 amino acids. Per germline, CDR1 MDHEN and CDR2 SYDVKM. Trimming took off 5 bases at V and 5 bases at J, with 9 bases between the two ends. CDR3 sequence reads: CASSPTVYGYTF. CDR3 bases: TGTGCCAGCAGTCCGACAGTTTATGGCTACACCTTC.

The chain uses TRBV9 and TRBJ2-2; 14 bases map to TRBD2. V dropped 2 bases and J dropped 8; count of bases not matched to a gene: 2. The CDR3 has 15 residues. CDR1 is SGDLS, CDR2 YYNGEE, per germline. This CDR3 reads CASSVRTSGRGELFF. DNA of the CDR3: TGTGCCAGCAGCGTGCGGACTAGCGGGAGGGGGGAGCTGTTTTTT.

The chain uses TRBV5-1 and TRBJ1-2; tentative D call: TRBD1 (6 bases). The germline CDR1 and CDR2 sequences are SGHRS and YFSETQ. CDR3 length: 12 residues. The V end lost 5 bases, the J end lost 8 bases, and 13 bases lay between the germline ends. The CDR3 region has the DNA TGCGCCAGCAGTGCACCGGGGGGCGGCTACACCTTC. It translates to CASSAPGGGYTF.

A few counts support this clone. The V call is TRBV4-1, the J call TRBJ2-7, with TRBD1 matching 11 bases. There are 17 residues in the CDR3. Germline V CDR1 and CDR2: MGHRA, YSYEKL. The J segment lost 5 bases and the V segment lost 3 bases, leaving 12 bases of the junction unmatched. CDR3 sequence: CASSHGQGAFGAHEQYF. The CDR3, as DNA: TGCGCCAGCAGCCACGGACAGGGGGCGTTCGGGGCCCACGAGCAGTACTTC.

This chain links TRBV4-1 with TRBJ2-3; possible D gene TRBD2, 5 bases. Trimming pared 5 bases from V and 2 bases from J, leaving 17 bases between. The CDR3 has 16 residues. Germline CDR1 is MGHRA and CDR2 is YSYEKL. The CDR3, as DNA: TGCGCCAGCAGCGATACTAGTTTCTCAGACACAGATACGCAGTATTTT. Encoded protein: CASSDTSFSDTDTQYF.

V gene TRBV10-3 combines with J gene TRBJ1-5; 9 nucleotides match TRBD1. The germline V gene encodes CDR1 ENHRY and CDR2 SYGVKD. V trimming: 2 bases; J trimming: 10 bases; junction bases outside the gene matches: 3. The CDR3 has 13 amino acids. The CDR3 sequence is CAISEGQGNPQHF. Written as DNA, the CDR3 is TGTGCCATCAGTGAGGGACAGGGGAATCCCCAGCATTTT.

The chain employs TRBV27 and TRBJ2-5; TRBD1 might be the D (6 bases). The germline V and J ends were trimmed by 2 bases and 5 bases, with 12 bases remaining between them. The germline CDR1 and CDR2 sequences are MNHEY and SMNVEV (reference sequence). The CDR3 contains 14 residues. The CDR3 loop is CASSLGGGAETQYF. The DNA of the CDR3 is TGTGCCAGCAGTTTAGGGGGCGGAGCGGAGACCCAGTACTTC.

The chain links TRBV7-9 to TRBJ2-3; TRBD2 matches at 10 bases. The trim removed 2 bases at V and 3 bases at J, leaving 8 bases unmatched. Per germline, CDR1 SEHNR and CDR2 FQNEAQ (reference sequence). This CDR3 spans 17 amino acids. CDR3 residues: CASSLLILAGVTDTQYF. DNA for the CDR3: TGTGCCAGCAGCTTATTGATCCTAGCGGGAGTGACAGATACGCAGTATTTT.

This chain links TRBV15 with TRBJ1-2; no clear D. The CDR3 consists of 16 residues. With 0 bases removed from V and 5 bases from J, the gap between germline ends came to 16 bases. In germline, CDR1 is LNHNV, CDR2 YYDKDF (reference sequence). The CDR3 loop reads CATSRDLTLADYGYTF. As DNA, the CDR3 is TGTGCCACCAGCAGAGATCTTACACTGGCGGATTATGGCTACACCTTC.

This clone was picked up a small number of times. The chain is built from TRBV4-2 and TRBJ2-7; 7 bases map to TRBD1. The CDR3 loop spans 16 amino acids. Trimming took 4 bases from V and 0 from J; bases not matched to a gene: 9. The V gene's germline CDR1 is LGHNA and CDR2 YNFKEQ. The CDR3: CASSRDAGTDSYEQYF. The CDR3 coding sequence is TGTGCCAGCAGCCGGGACGCCGGGACAGACTCCTACGAGCAGTACTTC.